The present TCR beta chain was sequenced within a study of radiotherapy plus CTLA-4 blockade in lung cancer listed by TCRdb under 2018. As for the study more broadly: Among the enrolled patients, about 19% had an objective response, and about 29% reached disease control.

In this study, focal radiation therapy paired with CTLA-4 blockade (ipilimumab) was tested in patients who had chemo-refractory metastatic non-small-cell lung cancer. Concerning this clone itself: There is no known antigen for this receptor. The input lacks base qualities; no much larger clone sits a single base away.

Results the study describes overall, beyond this receptor: After treatment with radiotherapy and ipilimumab, TCR clones that originated in tumors expanded in peripheral blood. The strongest predictors of response were reported to be early dynamic shifts in blood T cell clones along with a rise in serum interferon-beta following radiation.

The library was produced with the immunoSEQ multiplex PCR assay. Entries here come from immuneACCESS through TCRdb and include only in-frame sequences with V and J called. Some clones fail to appear in such tables; in the studies checked, an unresolved V gene covers under half of the shortfall, and the cause of the remainder is unknown. The sample contains roughly 45,000 clones, more than 60% of them found a single time. The leading ten clones occupy 18% of the sample. The origin of this receptor is a human donor with non-small cell lung cancer who had a partial response to radiotherapy plus ipilimumab. Sample: peripheral blood, taken from a patient treated with radiotherapy plus ipilimumab.

The CDR3 reads as follows: CASSSLDNSYYEQYF. In nucleotides, the sequence is TGCGCCAGCAGCTCCTTGGACAATTCGTACTACGAGCAGTACTTC. The chain couples TRBV5-1 to TRBJ2-7; the D gene is possibly TRBD1, with 5 bases matching. The germline V gene specifies SGHRS as CDR1 and YFSETQ as CDR2. The germline ends are 16 bases apart after V is trimmed by 3 bases and J by 3 bases. The CDR3 spans 15 residues, from the cysteine through the phenylalanine. Here the CDR3 DNA is all that survives: 45 bases in frame from base 1.